The present T cell receptor (beta chain) was sequenced within a study of blood T cell repertoires in COVID-19. Authors' analysis steps: Reference gene primers were amplified, and this amplification served to estimate nucleated cell counts. Only in-frame clones appear in the TCRdb table, and some are missing; sequencing was by immunoSEQ multiplex PCR. V and J calls and clone size come straight from that table; D and trimming were deduced from the DNA. The sample holds hundreds of thousands of clones; around 84% are singletons and the top ten take 5.5% to 7.5%. This clone was detected only a few times. Trimming cost V 0 bases and J 11 bases; bases outside gene matches: 10. CDR3 size: 15 residues. Germline-derived CDR1 and CDR2 are SGHRS and YFSETQ. Participant ages covered about 18 to 89 years across about two dozen US areas. In Cohort 3, a recovered donor had either two negative PCRs, clearance, or symptom resolution.

The sequence came from a woman in her thirties or forties who had recovered from COVID-19. The chain recombines TRBV5-1 with TRBJ2-3; 9 bases match TRBD2. Sequenced input: PBMCs or T cells enriched from blood (not recorded which). The CDR3 DNA sequence: TGCGCCAGCAGCTTGGAGGCTAGCGGGGCCCGTAGGCAGTATTTT. Translating it yields CASSLEASGARRQYF.